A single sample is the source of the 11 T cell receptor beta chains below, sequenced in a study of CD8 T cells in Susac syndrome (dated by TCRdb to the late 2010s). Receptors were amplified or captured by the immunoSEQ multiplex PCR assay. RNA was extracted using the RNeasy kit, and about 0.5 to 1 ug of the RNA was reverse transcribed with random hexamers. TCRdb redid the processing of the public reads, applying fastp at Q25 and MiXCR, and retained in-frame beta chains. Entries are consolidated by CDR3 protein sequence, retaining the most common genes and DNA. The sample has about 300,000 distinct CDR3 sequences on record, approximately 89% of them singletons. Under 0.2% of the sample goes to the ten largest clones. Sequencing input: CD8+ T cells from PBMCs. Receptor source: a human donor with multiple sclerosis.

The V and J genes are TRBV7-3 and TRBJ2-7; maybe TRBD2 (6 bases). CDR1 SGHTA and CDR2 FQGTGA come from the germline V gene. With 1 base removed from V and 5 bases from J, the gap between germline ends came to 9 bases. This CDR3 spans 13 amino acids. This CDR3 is CASSLIWGDEQYF. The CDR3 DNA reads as TGTGCCAGCAGCTTAATTTGGGGGGACGAGCAGTACTTC. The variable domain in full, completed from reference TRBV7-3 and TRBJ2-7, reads GAGVSQTPSNKVTEKGKYVELRCDPISGHTALYWYRQSLGQGPEFLIYFQGTGAADDSGLPNDRFFAVRPEGSVSTLKIQRTERGDSAVYLCASSLIWGDEQYFGPGTRLTVT.

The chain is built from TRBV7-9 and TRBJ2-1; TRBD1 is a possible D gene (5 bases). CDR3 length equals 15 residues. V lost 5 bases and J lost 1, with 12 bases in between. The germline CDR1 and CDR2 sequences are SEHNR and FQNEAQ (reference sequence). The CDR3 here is CASSTSGNSYNEQFF. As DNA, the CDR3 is TGTGCCAGCAGCACTTCAGGGAATTCCTACAATGAGCAGTTCTTC.

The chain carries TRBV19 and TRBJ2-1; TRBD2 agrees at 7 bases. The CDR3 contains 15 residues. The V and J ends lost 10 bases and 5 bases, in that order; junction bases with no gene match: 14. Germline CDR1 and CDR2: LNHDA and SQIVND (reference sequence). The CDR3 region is CATKLIAGGHNEQFF. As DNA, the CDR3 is TGTGCCACCAAACTAATAGCGGGTGGTCACAATGAGCAGTTCTTC. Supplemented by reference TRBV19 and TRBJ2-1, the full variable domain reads DGGITQSPKYLFRKEGQNVTLSCEQNLNHDAMYWYRQDPGQGLRLIYYSQIVNDFQKGDIAEGYSVSREKKESFPLTVTSAQKNPTAFYLCATKLIAGGHNEQFFGPGTRLTVL.

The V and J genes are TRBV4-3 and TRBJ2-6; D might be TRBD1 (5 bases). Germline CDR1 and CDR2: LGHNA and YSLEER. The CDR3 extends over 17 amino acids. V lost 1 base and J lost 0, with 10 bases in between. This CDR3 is CASSQAAGLSGANVLTF. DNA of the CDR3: TGCGCCAGCAGCCAAGCTGCAGGGCTCTCTGGGGCCAACGTCCTGACTTTC.

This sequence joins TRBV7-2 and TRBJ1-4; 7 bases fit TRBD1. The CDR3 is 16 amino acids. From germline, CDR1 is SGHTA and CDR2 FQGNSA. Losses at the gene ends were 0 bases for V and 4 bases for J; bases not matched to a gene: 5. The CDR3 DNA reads TGTGCCAGCAGCTTAGCCGGGACAGCGAATAATGAAAAACTGTTTTTT. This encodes CASSLAGTANNEKLFF.

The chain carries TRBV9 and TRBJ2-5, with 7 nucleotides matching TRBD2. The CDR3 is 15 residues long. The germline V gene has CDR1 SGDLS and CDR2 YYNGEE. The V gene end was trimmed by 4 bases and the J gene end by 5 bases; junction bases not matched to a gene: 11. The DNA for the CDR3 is TGTGCCAGCAGCCCCCCACTAGCGTGGGCGGAGACCCAGTACTTC. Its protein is CASSPPLAWAETQYF. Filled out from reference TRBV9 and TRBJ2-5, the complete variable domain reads DSGVTQTPKHLITATGQRVTLRCSPRSGDLSVYWYQQSLDQGLQFLIQYYNGEERAKGNILERFSAQQFPDLHSELNLSSLELGDSALYFCASSPPLAWAETQYFGPGTRLLVL.

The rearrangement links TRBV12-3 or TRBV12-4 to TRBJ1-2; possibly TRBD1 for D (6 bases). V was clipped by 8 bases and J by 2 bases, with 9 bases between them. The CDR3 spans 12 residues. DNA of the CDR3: TGTGCCAGCCGAGGGGGGAACTATGGCTACACCTTC. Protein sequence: CASRGGNYGYTF.

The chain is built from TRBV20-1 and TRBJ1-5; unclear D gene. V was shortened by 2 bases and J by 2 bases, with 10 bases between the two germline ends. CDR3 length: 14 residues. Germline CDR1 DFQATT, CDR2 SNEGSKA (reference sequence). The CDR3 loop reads CSARRESGNQPQHF. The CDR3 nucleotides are TGCAGTGCTAGAAGAGAGTCTGGCAATCAGCCCCAGCATTTT.

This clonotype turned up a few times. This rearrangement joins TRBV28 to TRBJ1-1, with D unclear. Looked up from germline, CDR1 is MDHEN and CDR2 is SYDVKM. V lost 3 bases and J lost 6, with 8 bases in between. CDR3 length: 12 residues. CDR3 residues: CASSFRGSEAFF. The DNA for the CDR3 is TGTGCCAGCAGTTTTCGGGGTTCTGAAGCTTTCTTT.

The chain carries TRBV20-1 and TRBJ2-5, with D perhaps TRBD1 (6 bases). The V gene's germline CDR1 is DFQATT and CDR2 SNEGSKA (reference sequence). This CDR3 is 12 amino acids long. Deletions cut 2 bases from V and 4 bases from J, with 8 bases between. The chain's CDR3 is CSARTGLETQYF. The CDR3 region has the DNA TGCAGTGCTAGAACAGGGTTAGAGACCCAGTACTTC.

The CDR3 region is CASSYSSETGRDAFF. The CDR3 bases are TGTGCCAGCAGTTACTCGTCGGAGACAGGCCGTGATGCTTTCTTT. The gene calls are TRBV6-5 and TRBJ1-1; possible D gene TRBD1, 6 bases. Germline V CDR1 and CDR2: MNHEY, SVGAGI. CDR3 length: 15 amino acids. Trimming removed 0 bases from V and 11 bases from J, with 19 bases in between.